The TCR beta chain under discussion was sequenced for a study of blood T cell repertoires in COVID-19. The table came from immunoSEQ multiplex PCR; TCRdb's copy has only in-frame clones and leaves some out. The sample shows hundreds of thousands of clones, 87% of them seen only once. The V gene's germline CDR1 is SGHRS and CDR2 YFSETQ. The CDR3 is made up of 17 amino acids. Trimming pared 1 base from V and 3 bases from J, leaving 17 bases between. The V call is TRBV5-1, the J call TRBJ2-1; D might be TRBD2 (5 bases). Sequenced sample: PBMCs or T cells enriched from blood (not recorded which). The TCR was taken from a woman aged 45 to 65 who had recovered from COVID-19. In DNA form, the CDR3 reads TGCGCCAGCAGCTTGAGCCCCATCCCGGGGAACTACAATGAGCAGTTCTTC. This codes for CASSLSPIPGNYNEQFF. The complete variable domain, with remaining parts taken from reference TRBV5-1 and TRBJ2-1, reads KAGVTQTPRYLIKTRGQQVTLSCSPISGHRSVSWYQQTPGQGLQFLFEYFSETQRNKGNFPGRFSGRQFSNSRSEMNVSTLELGDSALYLCASSLSPIPGNYNEQFFGPGTRLTVL.